This T cell receptor beta chain originates from a study of blood T cells in healthy people across ages (dated by TCRdb to between 2015 and 2016). With regard to the full study: In model experiments, template switching captured about one uniquely barcoded TCR beta cDNA molecule for every two T cells. To track age-related changes in TCR beta repertoire diversity, the study relied on deep sequencing normalized with unique cDNA molecular identifiers. Four age groups were formed from the donors: young (average approximately 15 years), middle-aged (approximately 40), aged (around 62) and long-lived (about 75). To avoid experimental bias, donors of different ages were spread randomly across the sequencing lanes. For two donors (one aged 18 to 30 and one aged 80 or older), the study analyzed two additional independent replicas of 1 million unique cDNA reads from the same blood draw. What the study reported, not specific to this receptor: As age increased, observed TCR beta diversity per million T cells dropped in a roughly linear way, and a significant reduction was already evident by age 40. Because profiling used bulk unsorted PBMCs, naive and antigen-experienced compartments could not be compared conclusively. The CMV infection status of donors was not known, potentially confounding age-related changes in expanded clonotypes. The percentage of naive T cells measured by flow cytometry correlated strongly with observed TCR beta diversity. Compared with the aged group, more naive CD4+ T cells, fewer expanded clones and increased TCR diversity were shown by the long-lived group, suggesting age selection. Estimates of total diversity from one million sequenced T cells were regarded as lower bounds and underestimates.

As for this clonotype: Its antigen is not yet known. No much larger clonotype is one base removed from it; base qualities were not supplied.

Donors were 40 or so systemically healthy Caucasian individuals from Russia aged 6 to 90 years. Around 10 milliliters of peripheral blood were collected from each donor into EDTA-treated Vacutainer tubes. Ficoll-Paque density-gradient centrifugation was used to isolate PBMCs, with at least 7 million obtained per sample. Trizol reagent was used to extract total RNA from PBMCs, with at least 5.5 micrograms per sample. The percentages of naive CD45RAhigh/CD27high T cells were determined by flow cytometry on a PBMC aliquot from every donor. From the cysteine through the phenylalanine, the CDR3 covers 13 amino acids. The read is trimmed to its CDR3 DNA, 39 bases read in frame from base 1. Trimming accounts for 6 bases at V and 7 bases at J, while the number of junction bases matched to no gene is 5. The library was obtained by 5' RACE. The data were produced on an Illumina HiSeq 2500. A second PCR of about 7 to 12 cycles was run with a J-beta primer mix and a sample-barcoded 5' primer. Each TCR beta cDNA molecule received a unique molecular identifier from a template-switch 5' adaptor carrying 12 random nucleotides. Each sample yielded at least 3 million CDR3-containing paired-end reads. First-strand cDNA synthesis was performed from all RNA using the Mint cDNA synthesis kit, with priming by a TRBC-specific oligonucleotide. All cDNA was treated with uracil-DNA glycosylase and then went through a first 18-cycle PCR with the universal primers M1SS and BC2_uni_R. The published analysis was carried out like this. For normalization, 1 million high-quality reads were randomly selected from each sample, with every read carrying a distinct molecular identifier. Reads sharing molecular identifiers were discarded rather than binned into consensus sequences. MiTCR, run with a Q25 quality threshold and the strictest error-elimination algorithm, handled CDR3 identification, clonotype clustering and error correction. A nonparametric unseen species model using Euler transformation provided a lower-bound estimate of total TCR beta diversity. In TCRdb, the public reads were trimmed at Q25 with fastp and aligned with MiXCR, with productive beta chains retained. Merged by CDR3 protein, the rows form single entries marked with the most common genes and DNA. TCRdb assigned the V and J calls; the authors' analysis was not used. This sample holds approximately 800,000 distinct CDR3 sequences; about 56% were observed only once. Around a quarter of the sample comes from the top ten.

The chain uses TRBV12-3 or TRBV12-4 and TRBJ1-4, with 7 middle bases fitting TRBD1. This receptor was identified in a man in his forties in good health. Material for sequencing was blood. The CDR3 protein sequence reads: CASRTGLGEKLFF. The nucleotides read TGTGCCAGCAGGACAGGGCTCGGTGAAAAACTGTTTTTT.